The sequence of this TCR beta chain was determined in a study of cytomegalovirus exposure and HLA in healthy donors. The overall study: There were around 100 million unique TCR beta sequences, drawn from 180 million or so T cells, in an earlier analysis.

About this clone: No antigen is known for it.

Vbeta (60) and Jbeta (13) primers were used in the PCR. Profiling relied on immunoSEQ multiplex PCR, and the TCRdb table lists in-frame clones only, not all of them. This table lists around 120,000 clones. Study outcomes and limitations: Reports showed the classifier diagnosing cytomegalovirus status with high specificity and sensitivity. Most CMV-associated TCR beta chains were later found to appear HLA-restricted. Near-uniform donor sequencing depth was presumed by presence/absence analyses.

The V gene's germline CDR1 is SQVTM and CDR2 ANQGSEA. Trimming removed 7 bases at V and 1 base at J, with 11 bases between. The length of the CDR3 is 13 residues. The gene calls are TRBV29-1 and TRBJ1-3, with TRBD1 as a possible D gene (5 bases). Sequencing was done on a sample of PBMCs. The origin of this receptor is a man aged 50 to 60 in good health and CMV-seronegative. The CDR3 region is CSARQNSGNTIYF. The CDR3 DNA reads as TGCAGCGCCCGACAGAATTCTGGAAACACCATATATTTT.